The T cell receptor (beta chain) under discussion was sequenced for a study of blood T cell repertoires in COVID-19. In the study overall: The origin of the acute and convalescent COVID-19 samples was the United States, Italy and Spain.

In the authors' workflow: Estimation of nucleated cell counts was performed using reference gene primer amplification. Libraries were prepared by immunoSEQ multiplex PCR; TCRdb keeps only in-frame clonotypes and omits some of them. That table furnishes V, J and clone size, whereas the DNA furnished D and trimming. This sample carries roughly 200,000 clones, 65% to 90% of them seen once, and the ten largest clones take roughly 4.9%. It was within 2 weeks before study entry that exposed participants met a COVID-19 case. This CDR3 region has 15 residues. With 7 bases clipped from V and 2 bases from J, the junction kept 10 bases outside the gene matches. In germline, CDR1 is SNHLY, CDR2 FYNNEI.

Sequenced material: PBMCs or T cells enriched from blood (not recorded which). This receptor was taken from a woman aged 25 to 45 who had been exposed to COVID-19. The rearrangement joins TRBV2 to TRBJ1-2, with 7 positions matching TRBD1. The chain's CDR3 is CASIKDRAPNYGYTF. CDR3 nucleotides: TGTGCCAGCATCAAAGACAGGGCCCCCAACTATGGCTACACCTTC.